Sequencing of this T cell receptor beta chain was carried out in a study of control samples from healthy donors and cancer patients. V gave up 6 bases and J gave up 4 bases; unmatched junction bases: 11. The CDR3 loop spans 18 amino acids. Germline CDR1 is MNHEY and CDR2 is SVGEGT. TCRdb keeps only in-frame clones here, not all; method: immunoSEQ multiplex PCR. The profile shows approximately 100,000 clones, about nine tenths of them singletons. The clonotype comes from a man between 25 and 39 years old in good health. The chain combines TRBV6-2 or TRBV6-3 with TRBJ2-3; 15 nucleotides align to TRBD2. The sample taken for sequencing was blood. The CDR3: CASSPRGLAGGQSDTQYF. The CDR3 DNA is TGTGCCAGCAGCCCCCGCGGACTAGCGGGGGGGCAGTCAGATACGCAGTATTTT.